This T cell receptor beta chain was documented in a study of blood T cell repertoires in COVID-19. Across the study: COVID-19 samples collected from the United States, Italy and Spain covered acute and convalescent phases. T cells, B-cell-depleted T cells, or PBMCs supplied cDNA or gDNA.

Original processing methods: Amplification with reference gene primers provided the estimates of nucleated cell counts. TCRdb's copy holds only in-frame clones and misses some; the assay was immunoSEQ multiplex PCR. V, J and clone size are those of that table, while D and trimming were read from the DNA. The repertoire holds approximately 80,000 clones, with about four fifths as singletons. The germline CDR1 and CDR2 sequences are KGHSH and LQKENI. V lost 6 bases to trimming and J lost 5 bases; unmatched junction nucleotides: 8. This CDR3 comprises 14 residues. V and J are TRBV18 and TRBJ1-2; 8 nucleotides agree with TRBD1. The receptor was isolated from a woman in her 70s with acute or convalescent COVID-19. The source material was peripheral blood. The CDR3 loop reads CASSSGTGSYGYTF. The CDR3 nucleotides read TGTGCCAGCTCCTCCGGGACAGGATCGTATGGCTACACCTTC.